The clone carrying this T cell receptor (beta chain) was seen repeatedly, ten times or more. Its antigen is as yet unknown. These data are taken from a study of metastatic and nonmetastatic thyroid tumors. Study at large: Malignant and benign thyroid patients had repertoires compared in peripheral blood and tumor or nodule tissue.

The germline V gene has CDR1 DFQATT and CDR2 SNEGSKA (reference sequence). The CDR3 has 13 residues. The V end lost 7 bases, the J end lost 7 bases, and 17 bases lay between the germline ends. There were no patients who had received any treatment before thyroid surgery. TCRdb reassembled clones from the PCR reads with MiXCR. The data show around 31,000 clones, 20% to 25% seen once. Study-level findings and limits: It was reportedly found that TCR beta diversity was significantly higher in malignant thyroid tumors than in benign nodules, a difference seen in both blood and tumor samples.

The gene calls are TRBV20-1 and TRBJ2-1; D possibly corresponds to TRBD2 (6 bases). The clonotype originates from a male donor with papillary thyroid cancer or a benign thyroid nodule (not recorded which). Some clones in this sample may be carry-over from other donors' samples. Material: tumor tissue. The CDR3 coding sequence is TGCAGTGGGGCGGGGACTCTTGTTAATGAGCAGTTCTTC. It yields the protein CSGAGTLVNEQFF.